Included here is one TCR beta chain sequence, with context. A read error may explain this, as a much larger clone is one base away. The data stem from a study of kidney transplant recipient with SARS-CoV-2 infection. The CDR3 is 16 amino acids. Trimming removed 4 bases at V and 1 base at J, with 16 bases between. CDR1 KGHSH and CDR2 LQKENI come from the germline V gene. TCRdb independently ran MiXCR on the reads; one entry per CDR3 protein. The sample gives approximately 240,000 distinct CDR3 sequences, less than 35% of which show up once; more than 6.5% is in the top ten. The V call is TRBV18, the J call TRBJ1-1; D is undetermined. The origin of this receptor is a male patient younger than 45 who had COVID-19 and was a kidney transplant recipient. The graft donor may have given rise to some T cells. This sample comprised a blood sample, obtained at baseline and around day 110 from a kidney transplant recipient. CDR3 DNA: TGTGCCAGCTCACAACTTTCGCGGCGGGAGAACACTGAAGCTTTCTTT. This codes for CASSQLSRRENTEAFF.